This entry concerns a single T cell receptor (beta chain). This specimen belongs to a study of blood T cell repertoires in COVID-19. The authors' processing: Cell counts per sample came from amplifying reference gene primers. Clones were read by immunoSEQ multiplex PCR, and TCRdb kept only the in-frame ones, dropping some. That table is the source of V, J and clone size, and D and trimming were worked out from the DNA. The table lists 150,000 or so clones, about 86% of them singletons. Germline loops: CDR1 MNHNY, CDR2 SVGAGI (reference sequence). The CDR3 is 13 residues long. J was trimmed by 8 bases and V by 5 bases; bases with no gene match: 4.

The rearrangement joins TRBV6-6 to TRBJ1-4; TRBD1 agrees at 8 bases. The TCR sequence derives from a woman aged 80 or over with acute or convalescent COVID-19. Sequenced: peripheral blood. This CDR3 reads CASSPYRGEKLFF. The DNA for the CDR3 is TGTGCCAGCAGTCCGTACAGGGGGGAAAAACTGTTTTTT.